The sample holds many counts of the clone carrying this T cell receptor beta chain. What it binds is unknown. This specimen comes from a study of human T cells and chemical hapten exposure. Looking at the study overall: TCR yields per sample varied, mainly owing to small pooled library volume differences.

Broader study findings: There was no change with DPC sensitization in TCRs above 1 in 1000 frequency.

Total RNA extraction was carried out from unfractionated whole blood. The CDR3 is made up of 14 amino acids. V was cut by 6 bases and J by 1 base, with 15 bases left in between. Germline CDR1 reads DFQATT; CDR2 reads SNEGSKA (reference sequence). Within the library, unique molecular identifiers were attached to each individual cDNA molecule. Original data processing: Between 23,224 and 690,600 TCRs appeared in each sample, and the median stood at about 100,000. TCRdb reprocessed the reads with MiXCR, giving one entry per CDR3 protein. TCRdb assigned the V and J calls; the authors' analysis was not used. The data hold about 120,000 distinct CDR3 sequences, with approximately 9.3% observed a single time.

This chain links TRBV20-1 with TRBJ1-1; the D gene is possibly TRBD1 (5 bases). Sequences were obtained from whole blood. This clonotype was obtained from a human donor in good health. Some clones in this sample may be carry-over from other donors' samples. Here the CDR3 reads CSASNGDSNTEAFF. In nucleotides, the CDR3 is TGCAGTGCGAGTAATGGGGACTCGAACACTGAAGCTTTCTTT.